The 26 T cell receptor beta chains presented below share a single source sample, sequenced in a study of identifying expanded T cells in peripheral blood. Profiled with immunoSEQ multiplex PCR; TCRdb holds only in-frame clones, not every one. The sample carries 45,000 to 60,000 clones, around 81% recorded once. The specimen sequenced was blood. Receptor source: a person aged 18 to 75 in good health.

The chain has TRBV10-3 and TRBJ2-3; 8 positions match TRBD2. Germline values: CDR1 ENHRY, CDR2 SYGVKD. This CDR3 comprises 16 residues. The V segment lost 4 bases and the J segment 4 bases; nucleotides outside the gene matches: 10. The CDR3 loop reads CAISVGDGGAADTQYF. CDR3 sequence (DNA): TGTGCCATCAGTGTCGGCGACGGGGGGGCGGCAGATACGCAGTATTTT.

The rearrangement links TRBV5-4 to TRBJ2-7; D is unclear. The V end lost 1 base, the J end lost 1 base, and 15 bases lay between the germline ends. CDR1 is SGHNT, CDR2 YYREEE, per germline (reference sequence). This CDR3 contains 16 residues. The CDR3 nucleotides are TGTGCCAGCAGCTTGAAGGGTCTGGGCGGTTCCTACGAGCAGTACTTC. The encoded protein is CASSLKGLGGSYEQYF.

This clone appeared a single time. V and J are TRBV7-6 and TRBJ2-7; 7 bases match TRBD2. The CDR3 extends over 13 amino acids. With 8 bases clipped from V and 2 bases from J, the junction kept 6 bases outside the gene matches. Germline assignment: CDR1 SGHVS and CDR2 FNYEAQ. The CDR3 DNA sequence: TGTGCCAGCGCTCCGGGACTACCCTACGAGCAGTACTTC. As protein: CASAPGLPYEQYF.

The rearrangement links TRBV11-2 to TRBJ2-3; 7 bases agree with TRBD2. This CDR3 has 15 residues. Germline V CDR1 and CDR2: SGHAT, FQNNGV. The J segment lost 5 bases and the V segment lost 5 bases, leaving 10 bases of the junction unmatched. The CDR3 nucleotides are TGTGCCAGCAGCCCCCGATCGGGAGGAATAGATACGCAGTATTTT. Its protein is CASSPRSGGIDTQYF.

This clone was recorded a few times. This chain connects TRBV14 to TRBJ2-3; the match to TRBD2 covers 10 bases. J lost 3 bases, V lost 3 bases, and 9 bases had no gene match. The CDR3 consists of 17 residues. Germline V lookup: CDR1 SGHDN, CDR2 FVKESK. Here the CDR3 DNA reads TGTGCCAGCAGCCATAAATTACTAGCGGGAAGGACAGATACGCAGTATTTT. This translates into CASSHKLLAGRTDTQYF.

CDR3 nucleotide sequence: TGTGCCAGCTCACCAAAAGGAACCGGCACCGGGGAGCTGTTTTTT. Its protein is CASSPKGTGTGELFF. The chain combines TRBV18 with TRBJ2-2, with D unclear. CDR1 is KGHSH, CDR2 LQKENI, per germline. The CDR3 is 15 amino acids. Trimming removed 2 bases at V and 4 bases at J, with 11 bases between.

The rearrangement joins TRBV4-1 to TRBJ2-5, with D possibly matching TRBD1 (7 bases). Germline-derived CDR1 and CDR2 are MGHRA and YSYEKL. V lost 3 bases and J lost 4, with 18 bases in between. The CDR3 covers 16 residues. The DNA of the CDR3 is TGCGCCAGCAGCCACTTGACTCCAGGGGGAGGAGAGACCCAGTACTTC. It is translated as CASSHLTPGGGETQYF.

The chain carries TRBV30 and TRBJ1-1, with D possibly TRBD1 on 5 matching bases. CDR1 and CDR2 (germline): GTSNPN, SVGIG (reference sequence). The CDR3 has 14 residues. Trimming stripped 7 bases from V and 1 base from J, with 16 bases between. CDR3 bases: TGTGCCTCCGACCGAGAGGGGAGGAACACTGAAGCTTTCTTT. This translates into CASDREGRNTEAFF.

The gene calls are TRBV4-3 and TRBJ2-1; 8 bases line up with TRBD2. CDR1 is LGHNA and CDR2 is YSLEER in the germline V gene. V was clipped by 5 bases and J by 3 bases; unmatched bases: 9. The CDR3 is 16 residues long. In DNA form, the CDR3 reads TGCGCCAGCAGCTCGGGACTAGGGTCCAGCTACAATGAGCAGTTCTTC. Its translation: CASSSGLGSSYNEQFF.

The CDR3 loop reads CASSLRESGETQYF. The CDR3 nucleotides are TGTGCCAGCAGCTTGCGCGAGTCAGGAGAGACCCAGTACTTC. This chain uses TRBV11-3 with TRBJ2-5; D is uncertain. This CDR3 region has 14 residues. Germline V gene data show CDR1 as SGHNT and CDR2 as YENEEA. The germline V and J ends were trimmed by 3 bases and 4 bases, with 12 bases remaining between them.

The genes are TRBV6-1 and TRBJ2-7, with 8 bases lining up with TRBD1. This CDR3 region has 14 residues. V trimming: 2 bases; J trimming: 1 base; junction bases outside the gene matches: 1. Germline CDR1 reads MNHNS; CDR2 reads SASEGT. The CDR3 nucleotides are TGTGCCAGCAGTGAATGGGACAGGTCCTACGAGCAGTACTTC. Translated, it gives CASSEWDRSYEQYF.

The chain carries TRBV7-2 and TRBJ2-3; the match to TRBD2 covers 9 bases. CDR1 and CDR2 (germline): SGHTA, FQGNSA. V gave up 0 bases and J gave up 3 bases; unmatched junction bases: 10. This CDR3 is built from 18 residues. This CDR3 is CASSLALTGGLATDTQYF. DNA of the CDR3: TGTGCCAGCAGCTTAGCGCTAACCGGGGGACTAGCAACAGATACGCAGTATTTT.

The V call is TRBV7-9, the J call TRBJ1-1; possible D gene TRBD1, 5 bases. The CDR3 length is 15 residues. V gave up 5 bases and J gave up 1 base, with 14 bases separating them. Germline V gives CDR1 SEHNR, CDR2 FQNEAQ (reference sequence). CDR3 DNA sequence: TGTGCCAGCAGCACACCCGGGACTAAGAACACTGAAGCTTTCTTT. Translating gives CASSTPGTKNTEAFF.

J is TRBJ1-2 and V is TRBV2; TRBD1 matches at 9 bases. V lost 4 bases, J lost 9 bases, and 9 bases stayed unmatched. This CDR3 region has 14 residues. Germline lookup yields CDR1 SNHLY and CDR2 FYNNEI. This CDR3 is CASSVVPGQGRYTF. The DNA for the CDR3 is TGTGCCAGCAGTGTAGTCCCGGGACAGGGCCGCTACACCTTC.

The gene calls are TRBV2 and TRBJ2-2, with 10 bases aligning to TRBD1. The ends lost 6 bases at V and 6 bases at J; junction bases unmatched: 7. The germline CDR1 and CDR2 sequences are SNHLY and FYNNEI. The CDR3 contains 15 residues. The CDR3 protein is CASRPGTGVSGELFF. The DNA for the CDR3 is TGTGCCAGCAGACCCGGGACAGGGGTGTCCGGGGAGCTGTTTTTT.

The CDR3 DNA follows: TGTGCCAGTAGTACCCGAGACAGGGTGGATACGCAGTATTTT. Translation gives CASSTRDRVDTQYF. The chain is built from TRBV19 and TRBJ2-3; TRBD1 matches at 7 bases. The CDR3 runs to 14 residues. Germline loops: CDR1 LNHDA, CDR2 SQIVND (reference sequence). Unmatched junction bases numbered 7, after V lost 4 bases and J lost 6 bases.

The CDR3 sequence is CASSLSGTASYEQYV. The CDR3 coding sequence is TGTGCCAGCAGCTTGTCCGGGACGGCCTCCTACGAGCAGTACGTC. This chain connects TRBV5-5 to TRBJ2-7; the D call may be TRBD1 or TRBD2 (5 bases each). CDR1 is SGHKS, CDR2 YYEKEE, per germline (reference sequence). The CDR3 is 15 residues long. Trimming stripped 1 base from V and 0 bases from J, with 11 bases between.

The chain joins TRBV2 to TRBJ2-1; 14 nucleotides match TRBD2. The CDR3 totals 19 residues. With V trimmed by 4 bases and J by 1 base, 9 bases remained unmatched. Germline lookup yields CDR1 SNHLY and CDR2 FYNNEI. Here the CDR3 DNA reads TGTGCCAGCAGTGGGGTGGGACTAGCGGGAGCCAGGTCCTACAATGAGCAGTTCTTC. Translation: CASSGVGLAGARSYNEQFF. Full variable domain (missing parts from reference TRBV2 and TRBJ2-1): EPEVTQTPSHQVTQMGQEVILRCVPISNHLYFYWYRQILGQKVEFLVSFYNNEISEKSEIFDDQFSVERPDGSNFTLKIRSTKLEDSAMYFCASSGVGLAGARSYNEQFFGPGTRLTVL.

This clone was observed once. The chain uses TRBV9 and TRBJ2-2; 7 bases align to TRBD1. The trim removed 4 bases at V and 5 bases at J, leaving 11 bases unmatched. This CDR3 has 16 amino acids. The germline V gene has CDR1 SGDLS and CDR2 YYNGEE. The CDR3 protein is CASSSTGTVDTGELFF. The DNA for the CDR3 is TGTGCCAGCAGCTCCACCGGGACAGTAGATACCGGGGAGCTGTTTTTT. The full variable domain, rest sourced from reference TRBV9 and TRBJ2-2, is DSGVTQTPKHLITATGQRVTLRCSPRSGDLSVYWYQQSLDQGLQFLIQYYNGEERAKGNILERFSAQQFPDLHSELNLSSLELGDSALYFCASSSTGTVDTGELFFGEGSRLTVL.

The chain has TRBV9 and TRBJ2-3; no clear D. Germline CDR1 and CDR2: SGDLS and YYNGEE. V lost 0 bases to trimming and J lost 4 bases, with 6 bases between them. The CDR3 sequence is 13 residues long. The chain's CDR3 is CASSVVLADTQYF. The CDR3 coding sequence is TGTGCCAGCAGCGTAGTCCTGGCAGATACGCAGTATTTT. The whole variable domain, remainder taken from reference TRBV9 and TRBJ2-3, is DSGVTQTPKHLITATGQRVTLRCSPRSGDLSVYWYQQSLDQGLQFLIQYYNGEERAKGNILERFSAQQFPDLHSELNLSSLELGDSALYFCASSVVLADTQYFGPGTRLTVL.

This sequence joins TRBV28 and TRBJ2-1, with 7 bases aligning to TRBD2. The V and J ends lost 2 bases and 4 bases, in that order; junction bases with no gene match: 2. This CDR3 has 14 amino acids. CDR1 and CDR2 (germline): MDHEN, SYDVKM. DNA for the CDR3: TGTGCCAGCAGTTTACTAGCGGATTACAATGAGCAGTTCTTC. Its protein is CASSLLADYNEQFF.

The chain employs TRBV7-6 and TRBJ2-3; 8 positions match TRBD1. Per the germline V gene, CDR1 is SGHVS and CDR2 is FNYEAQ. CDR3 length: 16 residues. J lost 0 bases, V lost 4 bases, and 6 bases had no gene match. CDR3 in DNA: TGTGCCAGCAGCTCAGGACAGGGATCTAGCACAGATACGCAGTATTTT. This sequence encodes CASSSGQGSSTDTQYF.

CDR3 nucleotides: TGTGCCAGCAGCGCTCAAATGGGGGGCCTAGATACGCAGTATTTT. Amino acid sequence: CASSAQMGGLDTQYF. The chain combines TRBV7-9 with TRBJ2-3; D possibly matches TRBD1 or TRBD2 (6 bases each). Trimming took off 5 bases at V and 5 bases at J, with 17 bases between the two ends. The CDR3 totals 15 residues. Germline-derived CDR1 and CDR2 are SEHNR and FQNEAQ (reference sequence).

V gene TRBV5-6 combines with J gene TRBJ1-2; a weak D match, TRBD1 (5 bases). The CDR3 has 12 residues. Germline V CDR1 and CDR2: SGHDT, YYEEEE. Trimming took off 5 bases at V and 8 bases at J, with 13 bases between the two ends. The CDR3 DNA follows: TGTGCCAGCAGGCGGGGACGGCGGGGCTACACCTTC. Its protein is CASRRGRRGYTF.

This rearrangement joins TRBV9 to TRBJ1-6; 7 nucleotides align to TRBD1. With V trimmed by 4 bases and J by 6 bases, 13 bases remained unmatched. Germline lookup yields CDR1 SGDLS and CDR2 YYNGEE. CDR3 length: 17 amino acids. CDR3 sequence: CASSPLTSGGVNSPLHF. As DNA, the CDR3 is TGTGCCAGCAGCCCGCTCACCTCAGGGGGGGTTAATTCACCCCTCCACTTT. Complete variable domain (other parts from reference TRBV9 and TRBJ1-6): DSGVTQTPKHLITATGQRVTLRCSPRSGDLSVYWYQQSLDQGLQFLIQYYNGEERAKGNILERFSAQQFPDLHSELNLSSLELGDSALYFCASSPLTSGGVNSPLHFGNGTRLTVT.

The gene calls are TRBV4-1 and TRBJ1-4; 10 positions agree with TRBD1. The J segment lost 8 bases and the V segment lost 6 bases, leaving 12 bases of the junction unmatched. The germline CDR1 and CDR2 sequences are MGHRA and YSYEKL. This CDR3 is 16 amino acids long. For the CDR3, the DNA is TGCGCCAGCAGTCAGACAGGGGGCGGGTTTCAGGAAAAACTGTTTTTT. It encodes CASSQTGGGFQEKLFF.